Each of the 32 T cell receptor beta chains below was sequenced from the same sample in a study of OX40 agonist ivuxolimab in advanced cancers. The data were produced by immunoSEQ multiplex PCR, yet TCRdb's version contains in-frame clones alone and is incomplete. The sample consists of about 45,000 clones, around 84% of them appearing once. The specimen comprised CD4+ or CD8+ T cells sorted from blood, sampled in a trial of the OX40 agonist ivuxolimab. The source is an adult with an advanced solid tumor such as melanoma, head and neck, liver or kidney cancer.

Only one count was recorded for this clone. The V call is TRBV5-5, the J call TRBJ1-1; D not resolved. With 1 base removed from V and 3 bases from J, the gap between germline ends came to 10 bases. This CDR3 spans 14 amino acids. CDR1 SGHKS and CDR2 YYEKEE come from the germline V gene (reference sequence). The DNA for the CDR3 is TGTGCCAGCAGCTTGTGGGTTTCTGACACTGAAGCTTTCTTT. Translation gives CASSLWVSDTEAFF.

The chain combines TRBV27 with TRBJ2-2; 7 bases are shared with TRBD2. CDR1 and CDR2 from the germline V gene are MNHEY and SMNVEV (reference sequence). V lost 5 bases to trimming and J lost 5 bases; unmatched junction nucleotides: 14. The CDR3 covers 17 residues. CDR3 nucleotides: TGTGCCAGCAGTCCCCTAGGCTGGGCGGGAGCGACCGGGGAGCTGTTTTTT. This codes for CASSPLGWAGATGELFF.

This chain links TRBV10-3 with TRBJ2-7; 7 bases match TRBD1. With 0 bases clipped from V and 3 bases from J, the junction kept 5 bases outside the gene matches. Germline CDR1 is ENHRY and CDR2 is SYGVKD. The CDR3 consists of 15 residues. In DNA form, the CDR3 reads TGTGCCATCAGTGAGTCGCAGGGACAGATCTACGAGCAGTACTTC. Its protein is CAISESQGQIYEQYF.

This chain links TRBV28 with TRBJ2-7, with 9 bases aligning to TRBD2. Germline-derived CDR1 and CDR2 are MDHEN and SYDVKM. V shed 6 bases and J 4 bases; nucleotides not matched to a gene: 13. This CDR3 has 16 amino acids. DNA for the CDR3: TGTGCCAGCAGCCCTATCGTTGTGGCGGGAGGGTACGAGCAGTACTTC. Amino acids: CASSPIVVAGGYEQYF.

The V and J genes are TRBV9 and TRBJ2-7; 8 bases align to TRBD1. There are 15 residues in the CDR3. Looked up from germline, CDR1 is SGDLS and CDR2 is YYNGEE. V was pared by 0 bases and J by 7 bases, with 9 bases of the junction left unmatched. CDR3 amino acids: CASSVGYRGLNEQYF. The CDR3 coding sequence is TGTGCCAGCAGCGTAGGCTACAGGGGGTTAAATGAGCAGTACTTC. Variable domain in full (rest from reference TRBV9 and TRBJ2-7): DSGVTQTPKHLITATGQRVTLRCSPRSGDLSVYWYQQSLDQGLQFLIQYYNGEERAKGNILERFSAQQFPDLHSELNLSSLELGDSALYFCASSVGYRGLNEQYFGPGTRLTVT.

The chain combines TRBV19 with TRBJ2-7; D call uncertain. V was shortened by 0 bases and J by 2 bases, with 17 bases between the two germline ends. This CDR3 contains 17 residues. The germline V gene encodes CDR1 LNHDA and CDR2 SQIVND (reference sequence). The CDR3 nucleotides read TGTGCCAGTAGTATAGACTGGAACCTCGCGGTCCCCTACGAGCAGTACTTC. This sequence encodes CASSIDWNLAVPYEQYF.

The CDR3: CASSFPPWRGGVGYGYTF. In nucleotides, the CDR3 is TGTGCCAGCAGCTTCCCGCCATGGAGGGGGGGGGTTGGCTATGGCTACACCTTC. The chain is built from TRBV11-2 and TRBJ1-2; maybe TRBD1 (6 bases). The germline V and J ends were trimmed by 3 bases and 4 bases, with 24 bases remaining between them. The CDR3 has 18 residues. CDR1 SGHAT and CDR2 FQNNGV come from the germline V gene.

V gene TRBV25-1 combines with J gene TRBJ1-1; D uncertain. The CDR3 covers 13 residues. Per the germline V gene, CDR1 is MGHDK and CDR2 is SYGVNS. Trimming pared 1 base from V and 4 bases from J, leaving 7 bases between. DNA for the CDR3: TGTGCCAGCAGTGAATGGGAGGGCACTGAAGCTTTCTTT. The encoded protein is CASSEWEGTEAFF.

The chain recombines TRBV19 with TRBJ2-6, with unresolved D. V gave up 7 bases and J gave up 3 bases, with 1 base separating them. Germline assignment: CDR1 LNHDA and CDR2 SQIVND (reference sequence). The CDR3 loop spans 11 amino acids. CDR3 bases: TGTGCCAGTATTGGGGCCAACGTCCTGACTTTC. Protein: CASIGANVLTF.

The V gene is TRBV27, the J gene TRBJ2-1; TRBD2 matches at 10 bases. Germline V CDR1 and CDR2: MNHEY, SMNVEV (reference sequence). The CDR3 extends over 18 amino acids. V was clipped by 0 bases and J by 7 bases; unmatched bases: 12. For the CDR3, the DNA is TGTGCCAGCAGTTTATCGAGCGGGCTAGCGGGAGTGGGGAATGAGCAGTTCTTC. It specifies CASSLSSGLAGVGNEQFF.

The CDR3 loop is CSVEGQPYEQYF. In nucleotides, the CDR3 is TGCAGCGTTGAAGGACAGCCCTACGAGCAGTACTTC. The V gene is TRBV29-1, the J gene TRBJ2-7; perhaps TRBD1 as D (5 bases). Germline loops: CDR1 SQVTM, CDR2 ANQGSEA. V lost 1 base and J lost 2, with 6 bases in between. The CDR3 covers 12 residues.

CDR3 DNA sequence: TGTGCCAGCAGCTTAGGTACCGCCGGGGAGCTGTTTTTT. This codes for CASSLGTAGELFF. The chain joins TRBV7-8 to TRBJ2-2; no firm D call. Germline V gene data show CDR1 as SGHVS and CDR2 as FQNEAQ. The CDR3 contains 13 residues. The germline V and J ends were trimmed by 1 base and 6 bases, with 6 bases remaining between them. Based on the CDR3 plus reference TRBV7-8 and TRBJ2-2, the full variable domain is GAGVSQSPRYKVAKRGQDVALRCDPISGHVSLFWYQQALGQGPEFLTYFQNEAQLDKSGLPSDRFFAERPEGSVSTLKIQRTQQEDSAVYLCASSLGTAGELFFGEGSRLTVL.

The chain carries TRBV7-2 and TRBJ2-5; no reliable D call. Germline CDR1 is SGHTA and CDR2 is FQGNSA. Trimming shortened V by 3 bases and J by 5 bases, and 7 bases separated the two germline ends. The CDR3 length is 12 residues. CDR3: CASSFSAETQYF. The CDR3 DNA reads TGTGCCAGCAGCTTCTCCGCGGAGACCCAGTACTTC.

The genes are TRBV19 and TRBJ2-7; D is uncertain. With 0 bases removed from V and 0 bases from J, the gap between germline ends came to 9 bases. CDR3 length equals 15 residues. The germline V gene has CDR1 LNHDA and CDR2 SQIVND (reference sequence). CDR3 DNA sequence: TGTGCCAGTAGTATAGACTACACCCTCTCCTACGAGCAGTACTTC. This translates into CASSIDYTLSYEQYF.

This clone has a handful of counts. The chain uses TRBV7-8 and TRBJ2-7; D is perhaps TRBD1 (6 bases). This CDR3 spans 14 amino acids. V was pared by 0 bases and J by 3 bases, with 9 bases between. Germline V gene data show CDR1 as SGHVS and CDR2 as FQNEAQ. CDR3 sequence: CASSLAGTNYEQYF. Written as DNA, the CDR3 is TGTGCCAGCAGCTTAGCCGGGACAAACTACGAGCAGTACTTC.

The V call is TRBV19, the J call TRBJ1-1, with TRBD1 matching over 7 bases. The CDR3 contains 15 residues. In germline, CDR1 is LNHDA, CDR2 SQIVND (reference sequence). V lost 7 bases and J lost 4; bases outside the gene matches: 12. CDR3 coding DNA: TGTGCCAGTACCTCAATTAGACCAGGGGGCACTGAAGCTTTCTTT. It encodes CASTSIRPGGTEAFF. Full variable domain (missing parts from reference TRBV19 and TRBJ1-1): DGGITQSPKYLFRKEGQNVTLSCEQNLNHDAMYWYRQDPGQGLRLIYYSQIVNDFQKGDIAEGYSVSREKKESFPLTVTSAQKNPTAFYLCASTSIRPGGTEAFFGQGTRLTVV.

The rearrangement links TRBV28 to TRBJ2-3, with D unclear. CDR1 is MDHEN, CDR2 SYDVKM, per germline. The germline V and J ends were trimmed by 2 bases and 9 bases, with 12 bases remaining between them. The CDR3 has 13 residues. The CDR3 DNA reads TGTGCCAGCAGTTTACTTAACTTAAGAACGCAGTATTTT. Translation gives CASSLLNLRTQYF.

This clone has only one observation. CDR3 bases: TGTGCCAGCAGTTTCAGGGGGTGGGCTGAAGCTTTCTTT. Residues: CASSFRGWAEAFF. The chain has TRBV28 and TRBJ1-1; 7 positions match TRBD1. The CDR3 length is 13 residues. Germline CDR1 reads MDHEN; CDR2 reads SYDVKM. Losses at the gene ends were 3 bases for V and 6 bases for J; bases not matched to a gene: 4. Filled out from reference TRBV28 and TRBJ1-1, the complete variable domain reads DVKVTQSSRYLVKRTGEKVFLECVQDMDHENMFWYRQDPGLGLRLIYFSYDVKMKEKGDIPEGYSVSREKKERFSLILESASTNQTSMYLCASSFRGWAEAFFGQGTRLTVV.

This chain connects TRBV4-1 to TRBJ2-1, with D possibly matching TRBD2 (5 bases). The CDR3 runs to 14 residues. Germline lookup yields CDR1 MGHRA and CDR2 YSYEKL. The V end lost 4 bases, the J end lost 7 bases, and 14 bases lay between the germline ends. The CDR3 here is CASSPGVAGNEQFF. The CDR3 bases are TGCGCCAGCAGCCCCGGGGTGGCCGGGAATGAGCAGTTCTTC.

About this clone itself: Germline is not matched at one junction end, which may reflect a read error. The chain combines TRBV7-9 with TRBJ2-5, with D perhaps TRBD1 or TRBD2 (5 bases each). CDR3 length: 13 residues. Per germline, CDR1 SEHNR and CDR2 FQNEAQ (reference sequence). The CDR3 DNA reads TGTGCCGGCAGGGAGACACTGAAGGAGACCCAGTACTTC. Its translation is CAGRETLKETQYF.

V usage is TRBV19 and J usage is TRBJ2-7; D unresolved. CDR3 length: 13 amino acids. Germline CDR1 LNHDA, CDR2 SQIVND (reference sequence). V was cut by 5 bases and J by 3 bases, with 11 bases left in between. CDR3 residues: CASSFRLHYEQYF. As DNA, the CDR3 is TGTGCCAGTAGTTTCAGACTGCACTACGAGCAGTACTTC.

CDR3 nucleotide sequence: TGTGCCAGCAAAAGACAGGCAGATGAAAAACTGTTTTTT. This gives the protein CASKRQADEKLFF. The rearrangement joins TRBV28 to TRBJ1-4; TRBD1 is a possible D gene (6 bases). The CDR3 is 13 amino acids. V was clipped by 7 bases and J by 6 bases, with 12 bases between them. Germline V CDR1 and CDR2: MDHEN, SYDVKM.

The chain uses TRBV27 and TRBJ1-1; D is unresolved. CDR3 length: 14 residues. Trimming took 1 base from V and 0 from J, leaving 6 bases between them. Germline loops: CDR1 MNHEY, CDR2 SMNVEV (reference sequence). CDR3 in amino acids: CASSLLGMNTEAFF. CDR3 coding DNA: TGTGCCAGCAGTTTATTGGGAATGAACACTGAAGCTTTCTTT.

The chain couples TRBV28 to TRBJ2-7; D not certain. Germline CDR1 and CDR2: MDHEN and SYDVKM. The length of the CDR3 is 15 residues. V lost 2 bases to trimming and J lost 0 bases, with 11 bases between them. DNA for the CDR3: TGTGCCAGCAGTTTACCCCCCGGAAGCTCCTACGAGCAGTACTTC. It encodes CASSLPPGSSYEQYF.

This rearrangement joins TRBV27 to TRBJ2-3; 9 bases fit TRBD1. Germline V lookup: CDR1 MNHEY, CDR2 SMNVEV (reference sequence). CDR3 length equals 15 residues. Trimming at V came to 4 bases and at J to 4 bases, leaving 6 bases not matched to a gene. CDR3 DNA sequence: TGTGCCAGCAGTTCGGGGGACAGGGCCCCAGATACGCAGTATTTT. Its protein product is CASSSGDRAPDTQYF.

Here the CDR3 reads CASRLGGWGTEAFF. The CDR3 DNA is TGTGCCAGTAGGCTCGGGGGGTGGGGCACTGAAGCTTTCTTT. The rearrangement joins TRBV19 to TRBJ1-1; tentative D call: TRBD1 (5 bases). Germline V gives CDR1 LNHDA, CDR2 SQIVND (reference sequence). The germline V and J ends were trimmed by 6 bases and 4 bases, with 15 bases remaining between them. The CDR3 contains 14 residues.

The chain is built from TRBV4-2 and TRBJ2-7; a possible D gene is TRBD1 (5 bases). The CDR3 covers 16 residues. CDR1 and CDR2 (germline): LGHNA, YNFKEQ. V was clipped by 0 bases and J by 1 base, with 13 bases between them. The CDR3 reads CASSQEGQGQSYEQYF. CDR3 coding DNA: TGTGCCAGCAGCCAAGAAGGGCAGGGTCAATCCTACGAGCAGTACTTC.

For the CDR3, the DNA is TGCGCCAGCAGCCAAGACCCCCTTCGGGGGGAGACCCAGTACTTC. Translated: CASSQDPLRGETQYF. The chain is built from TRBV4-1 and TRBJ2-5; D might be TRBD2 (6 bases). This CDR3 contains 15 residues. Germline V gene lookup returns CDR1 MGHRA and CDR2 YSYEKL. V shed 0 bases and J shed 5 bases, with 13 bases lying between them.

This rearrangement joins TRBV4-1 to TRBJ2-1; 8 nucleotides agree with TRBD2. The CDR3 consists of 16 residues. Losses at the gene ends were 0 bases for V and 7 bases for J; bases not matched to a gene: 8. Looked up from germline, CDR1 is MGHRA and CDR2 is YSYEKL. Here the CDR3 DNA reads TGCGCCAGCAGCCAAGAAGGACGGGGGGGTAGGAATGAGCAGTTCTTC. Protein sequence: CASSQEGRGGRNEQFF.

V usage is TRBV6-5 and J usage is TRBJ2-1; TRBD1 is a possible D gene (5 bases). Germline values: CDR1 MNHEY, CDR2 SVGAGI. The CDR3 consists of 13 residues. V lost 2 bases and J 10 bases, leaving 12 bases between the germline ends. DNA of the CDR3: TGTGCCAGCAGTTACCTGTCCGGACAAGAGCAGTTCTTC. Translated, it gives CASSYLSGQEQFF.

Here the CDR3 DNA reads TGTGCCAGTAGTATGGCTCTCCCCCCCGGCACAGATACGCAGTATTTT. Translated: CASSMALPPGTDTQYF. The J gene is TRBJ2-3, the V gene TRBV19; D gene uncertain. CDR3 length: 16 amino acids. The germline V and J ends were trimmed by 3 bases and 1 base, with 14 bases remaining between them. Germline V lookup: CDR1 LNHDA, CDR2 SQIVND (reference sequence). Full variable domain (outside the CDR3, taken from reference TRBV19 and TRBJ2-3): DGGITQSPKYLFRKEGQNVTLSCEQNLNHDAMYWYRQDPGQGLRLIYYSQIVNDFQKGDIAEGYSVSREKKESFPLTVTSAQKNPTAFYLCASSMALPPGTDTQYFGPGTRLTVL.

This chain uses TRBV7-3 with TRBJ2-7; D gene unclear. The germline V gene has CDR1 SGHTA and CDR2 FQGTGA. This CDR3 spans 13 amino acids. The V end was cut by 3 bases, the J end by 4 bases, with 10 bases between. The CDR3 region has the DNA TGTGCCAGCAGCTTCGGCGAGTTTTACGAGCAGTACTTC. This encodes CASSFGEFYEQYF.